The T cell receptor (beta chain) under discussion was sequenced for a study of blood T cells in healthy people across ages. Overall study results and limits: The study could not conclusively compare naive and antigen-experienced cells, given its unsorted PBMCs.

This CDR3 spans 15 amino acids. In germline, CDR1 is MGHRA, CDR2 YSYEKL. V gave up 4 bases and J gave up 6 bases, with 18 bases separating them. The second PCR ran roughly 6 to 11 cycles with a sample-barcoded 5' primer and J-beta primers. Tags on each cDNA molecule came from a template-switch adaptor with 12 random nucleotides. One entry per CDR3 protein, called by TCRdb with MiXCR from the 5' RACE reads. The repertoire holds about 810,000 distinct CDR3 sequences, with approximately 35% as singletons. The sample providers were healthy Caucasian people from Russia, aged about 6 to 90. Total RNA extraction produced at least 5 micrograms (per sample) for the study. This clonotype occurred many times. The antigen remains unidentified.

The sample consisted of blood. The V call is TRBV4-1, the J call TRBJ1-1, with D hard to call. The sequence derives from a man between 18 and 29 years old in good health. The CDR3 DNA reads TGCGCCAGCAGCCCTAGGACCCTACCCTACGCTGAAGCTTTCTTT. Amino acids: CASSPRTLPYAEAFF.